This TCR beta chain was obtained from a study of CD8 T cells in Susac syndrome. In its sample, this clonotype was seen once. Its antigen remains unidentified. Random hexamers were used to reverse transcribe the RNA input (roughly 0.5 to 1 ug). The authors amplified TCR beta CDR3 across 54 Vbeta and 13 Jbeta using immunoSEQ multiplex PCR. TCRdb analysed the immunoSEQ multiplex PCR reads with MiXCR anew, one entry per CDR3 protein. Among about 180,000 distinct CDR3 sequences listed, about 95% were seen once. Multiple sclerosis controls were treatment-naive patients with stable or active relapsing-remitting disease. TEMRA cells were FACS-enriched, with CD8+ and CD4+ T cells isolated negatively. Study-level results: A relatively small number of individuals underwent TCR sequencing and HLA analysis.

The CDR3 covers 11 residues. CDR1 is SGDLS, CDR2 YYNGEE, per germline. V lost 3 bases and J lost 8, with 6 bases in between. The V and J genes are TRBV9 and TRBJ2-1, with D unclear. The specimen was CD8+ T cells from PBMCs. This clonotype originated in a human donor with multiple sclerosis. The CDR3: CASSATHEQFF. In DNA form, the CDR3 reads TGTGCCAGCAGCGCCACCCATGAGCAGTTCTTC.